This record covers a single T cell receptor (beta chain). Antigen unknown. This sample was taken from a study of OX40 agonist ivuxolimab in advanced cancers. The overall study: Six ivuxolimab dose levels, 0.01 to 10 mg/kg, were given intravenously every 2 weeks.

Germline CDR1 is SEHNR and CDR2 is FQNEAQ (reference sequence). With 8 bases removed from V and 4 bases from J, the gap between germline ends came to 12 bases. The CDR3 is 12 residues long. Measured with immunoSEQ multiplex PCR; TCRdb has only the in-frame clones, and not every one. The sample records 45,000 or so clones, 84% being singletons. Overall study results and limits: Relative to CD4+, CD8+ T cells held more expanded clones on average. There were also nonresponders showing low normalized T-cell clonal expansion. Among the lowest peripheral clonal expansion occurred in 0.1-3.0 mg/kg partial responders.

This chain links TRBV7-9 with TRBJ2-7; D not certain. The material sequenced was CD4+ or CD8+ T cells sorted from blood, taken in a trial of the OX40 agonist ivuxolimab. The clonotype comes from an adult with an advanced solid tumor such as melanoma, head and neck, liver or kidney cancer. In DNA form, the CDR3 reads TGTGCCAGCGGCAGAGGAGTATACGAGCAGTACTTC. Encoded protein: CASGRGVYEQYF.